This T cell receptor (beta chain) stems from a study of cytomegalovirus exposure and HLA in healthy donors. Study-level results: A later analysis reportedly found fewer N-insertions in an Asian-associated ancestry cluster than the roughly 730-donor mean.

With regard to this clone: Its specificity is unknown.

Trimming shortened V by 4 bases and J by 16 bases, and 17 bases separated the two germline ends. CDR1 is LNHDA, CDR2 SQIVND, per germline (reference sequence). The CDR3 has 12 amino acids. PCR involved 60 Vbeta and 13 Jbeta primers. TCRdb's table, derived via immunoSEQ multiplex PCR, lists solely in-frame clones and lacks some. The sample lists more than 20,000 clones, approximately 70% occurring once. The sequenced sample was PBMCs. This TCR was recovered from a woman aged 45-65 years in good health and CMV-seronegative. The J gene is TRBJ1-3, the V gene TRBV19, with D possibly being TRBD1 (5 bases). The CDR3 DNA reads TGTGCCAGTAGTACGCGGGACGGCTCCTCCTATTTT. As protein: CASSTRDGSSYF.